What follows are 9 T cell receptor beta chains derived from one specimen sequenced in a study of early T cells in non-severe SARS-CoV-2 infection. TCRdb redid the calling of the 5' RACE reads with MiXCR, one entry per CDR3 protein. In the table there are some 39,000 distinct CDR3 sequences, under 9.5% of which are singletons. Sequenced sample: whole blood. The source is an adult who was a healthcare worker with PCR-confirmed SARS-CoV-2 infection or an uninfected control (not recorded which).

The chain uses TRBV30 and TRBJ1-1, with 7 nucleotides matching TRBD1. V lost 3 bases to trimming and J lost 0 bases; unmatched junction nucleotides: 1. There are 13 residues in the CDR3. CDR1 is GTSNPN and CDR2 is SVGIG in the germline V gene (reference sequence). The CDR3: CAWRGQLNTEAFF. DNA for the CDR3: TGTGCCTGGAGGGGACAGTTGAACACTGAAGCTTTCTTT.

The chain combines TRBV4-1 with TRBJ2-1, with no clear D. CDR3 length: 13 residues. CDR1 and CDR2 (germline): MGHRA, YSYEKL. V was cut by 0 bases and J by 6 bases, with 6 bases left in between. CDR3 residues: CASSQDRSNEQFF. The CDR3 DNA is TGCGCCAGCAGCCAAGATAGGAGCAATGAGCAGTTCTTC.

The V gene is TRBV28, the J gene TRBJ1-5, with D unclear. This CDR3 has 12 residues. Trimming took 8 bases from V and 3 from J, leaving 8 bases between them. Per the germline V gene, CDR1 is MDHEN and CDR2 is SYDVKM. The CDR3 DNA reads as TGTGCCAGCGGGCCAGACAATCAGCCCCAGCATTTT. Residues: CASGPDNQPQHF.

This chain uses TRBV5-1 with TRBJ2-3, with TRBD2 identical over 8 bases. V lost 6 bases to trimming and J lost 5 bases; unmatched junction nucleotides: 14. CDR3 length: 16 amino acids. Germline V CDR1 and CDR2: SGHRS, YFSETQ. The CDR3 region has the DNA TGCGCCAGCACCATCCTGCCGGGACTAGTAGAAGATACGCAGTATTTT. This codes for CASTILPGLVEDTQYF. The variable domain in full, completed from reference TRBV5-1 and TRBJ2-3, reads KAGVTQTPRYLIKTRGQQVTLSCSPISGHRSVSWYQQTPGQGLQFLFEYFSETQRNKGNFPGRFSGRQFSNSRSEMNVSTLELGDSALYLCASTILPGLVEDTQYFGPGTRLTVL.

In its sample, this clonotype was seen many times. This chain connects TRBV7-9 to TRBJ2-3; D is unresolved. CDR3 size: 15 residues. V lost 3 bases, J lost 0 bases, and 10 bases lay in between. Germline lookup yields CDR1 SEHNR and CDR2 FQNEAQ (reference sequence). CDR3: CASSFQRPSTDTQYF. CDR3 coding DNA: TGTGCCAGCAGCTTCCAGAGACCTAGCACAGATACGCAGTATTTT.

At least ten counts were recorded for this clonotype. The chain couples TRBV28 to TRBJ2-7; D ambiguous. Trimming cost V 2 bases and J 0 bases, with 14 bases left between them. The length of the CDR3 is 16 residues. Germline V gene sequence: CDR1 MDHEN, CDR2 SYDVKM. The CDR3 DNA reads TGTGCCAGCAGTTTAAGTCGATACAGACGCTCCTACGAGCAGTACTTC. Amino acid sequence: CASSLSRYRRSYEQYF. Together with reference TRBV28 and TRBJ2-7, the CDR3 gives the full variable domain: DVKVTQSSRYLVKRTGEKVFLECVQDMDHENMFWYRQDPGLGLRLIYFSYDVKMKEKGDIPEGYSVSREKKERFSLILESASTNQTSMYLCASSLSRYRRSYEQYFGPGTRLTVT.

By sample fraction, this clonotype is large. This chain uses TRBV7-9 with TRBJ2-7; 7 bases line up with TRBD2. Germline V CDR1 and CDR2: SEHNR, FQNEAQ (reference sequence). V dropped 5 bases and J dropped 1; count of bases not matched to a gene: 5. This CDR3 contains 14 residues. CDR3 amino acids: CASSPPSGSYEQYF. DNA of the CDR3: TGTGCCAGCAGCCCTCCTAGCGGTTCCTACGAGCAGTACTTC.

This clonotype occurred a few times. This rearrangement joins TRBV7-2 to TRBJ2-7, with 9 nucleotides matching TRBD2. With V trimmed by 2 bases and J by 4 bases, 6 bases remained unmatched. Germline CDR1 SGHTA, CDR2 FQGNSA. This CDR3 region has 15 residues. The CDR3, as DNA: TGTGCCAGCAGCTTACTGGGCGGGGGGGCTTACGAGCAGTACTTC. Translating it yields CASSLLGGGAYEQYF.

Only a few counts were recorded for this clonotype. The chain couples TRBV11-2 to TRBJ2-1, with D perhaps matching TRBD2 (6 bases). V was trimmed by 1 base and J by 8 bases, leaving 9 bases between them. Germline V gene sequence: CDR1 SGHAT, CDR2 FQNNGV. The CDR3 runs to 13 residues. DNA of the CDR3: TGTGCCAGCAGCTTAGTAGCGGTTTATGAGCAGTTCTTC. Its protein is CASSLVAVYEQFF.